The 17 T cell receptor beta chains presented below share a single source sample, sequenced in a study of Tregs in tolerant kidney transplant recipients (dated by TCRdb to the late 2010s). Related donors were used in the transplants with nonmyeloablative bone marrow transplantation, and mixed chimerism was transient in the human trials. The library came from the immunoSEQ multiplex PCR assay. TCRdb mirrors the immuneACCESS table, restricted to in-frame sequences. Some clones are absent from its copies; in checked studies, under half trace to an unresolved V gene, and the reason for the others is unknown. The sample table gives about 11,000 clones. 25% to 30% of the sample belongs to the ten largest clones. Source: CD8+ T cells from blood (PBMCs), taken 24 months after the transplant. The source is a human patient who received a combined kidney and bone marrow transplant. Following a transplant, some T lymphocytes may have been derived from the graft donor.

About this clone: Read coverage stops 3 residues before the CDR3 terminus; the germline J gene supplies the remainder. The V call is TRBV29-1, the J call TRBJ1-2; D unclear. In germline, CDR1 is SQVTM, CDR2 ANQGSEA. With 7 bases removed from V and 2 bases from J, the gap between germline ends came to 11 bases. The CDR3 length is 12 residues. The CDR3 here is CSATDGNYGYTF. The DNA read from the CDR3 is TGCAGCGCTACCGACGGGAACTATGGC.

In regard to this clone: The CDR3 end is not reached by the read, which stops 3 residues before it; the germline J gene fills it in. The J gene is TRBJ2-5, the V gene TRBV7-8, with D perhaps TRBD1 (8 bases). The CDR3 contains 15 residues. CDR1 SGHVS and CDR2 FQNEAQ come from the germline V gene. Between the trimmed V and J ends, which lost 5 bases and 5 bases, there was a span of 18 bases. The CDR3 loop reads CASSREDRVSETQYF. CDR3 bases read: TGTGCCAGCAGCCGGGAGGACAGGGTTTCGGAGACC.

CDR3 residues: CASRPQGGTEAFF. The sequenced part of the CDR3 DNA is TGTGCCAGCAGGCCGCAAGGGGGCACTGAA. This chain joins TRBV5-5 and TRBJ1-1; TRBD1 might be the D (6 bases). The read finishes 3 residues shy of the CDR3 end, and the germline J gene is used to complete it. Germline V gene lookup returns CDR1 SGHKS and CDR2 YYEKEE (reference sequence). CDR3 length: 13 amino acids. Trimming took 5 bases from V and 4 from J, leaving 12 bases between them.

A word on this clone: The read terminates 3 residues before the CDR3 end, so the remaining end is supplied by the germline J gene. J is TRBJ2-1 and V is TRBV19, with 7 bases identical to TRBD2. CDR3 length equals 16 residues. Germline lookup yields CDR1 LNHDA and CDR2 SQIVND (reference sequence). V shed 7 bases, J shed 0 bases, and the junction held 9 bases outside the gene matches. The CDR3 DNA, read in part, is TGTGCCAGTACTCCCACTAGCGCAAGCTCCTACAATGAG. This translates into CASTPTSASSYNE. The entire CDR3 reads CASTPTSASSYNEQFF.

By frequency, this clone is medium-sized. The CDR3 goes on 3 residues after the read ends, and that part is filled in from the germline J gene. This rearrangement joins TRBV6-8 to TRBJ2-7, with D perhaps TRBD2 (5 bases). V lost 5 bases, J lost 0 bases, and 11 bases lay in between. The CDR3 loop spans 14 amino acids. CDR1 and CDR2 from the germline V gene are MNHGY and SAAAGT. CDR3 residues: CASSPAEFSYEQYF. The covered CDR3 bases are TGTGCCAGCAGTCCAGCGGAGTTCTCCTACGAG.

About this clone itself: From the germline J gene comes the end of the CDR3, since the read stops 3 residues before it. V gene TRBV28 combines with J gene TRBJ2-6; 9 bases fit TRBD2. The CDR3 has 16 amino acids. Losses at the gene ends were 2 bases for V and 4 bases for J; bases not matched to a gene: 3. CDR1 and CDR2 from the germline V gene are MDHEN and SYDVKM. CDR3 amino acids: CASSLAGGTGANVLTF. CDR3 bases read: TGTGCCAGCAGTTTAGCGGGGGGGACCGGGGCCAACGTC.

A remark on this clone: Coverage ceases 3 residues before the CDR3 finishes, and the germline J gene fills in the end. The chain uses TRBV6-1 and TRBJ2-7, with TRBD1 matching 7 bases. V was pared by 1 base and J by 2 bases, with 2 bases of the junction left unmatched. Germline values: CDR1 MNHNS, CDR2 SASEGT. This CDR3 has 14 amino acids. CDR3 DNA, as far as it was read: TGTGCCAGCAGTGAAGGGGACAGTACCTACGAG. This codes for CASSEGDSTYE. The whole CDR3 is CASSEGDSTYEQYF.

Worth noting for this clone: The sequence runs out 3 residues before the end of the CDR3; the remainder is reconstructed from the germline J gene. This chain connects TRBV18 to TRBJ2-1, with D possibly being TRBD2 (6 bases). The CDR3 is 17 amino acids. In germline, CDR1 is KGHSH, CDR2 LQKENI. Trimming removed 3 bases from V and 0 bases from J, with 15 bases in between. The CDR3 reads CASSPFPGLSSYNEQFF. The CDR3 bases that were read are TGTGCCAGCTCACCGTTTCCGGGACTGAGCTCCTACAATGAG.

Worth noting for this clone: The read comes to an end 3 residues before the CDR3 does, leaving the germline J gene to fill in the end. V is TRBV6-1 and J is TRBJ2-3, with 11 bases lining up with TRBD2. Germline V lookup: CDR1 MNHNS, CDR2 SASEGT. The CDR3 is made up of 19 amino acids. V lost 2 bases and J lost 3; bases outside the gene matches: 13. The CDR3 here is CASSESPLLTSGRTDTQYF. The CDR3 bases that were read are TGTGCCAGCAGTGAAAGTCCCCTCCTTACTAGCGGGAGAACAGATACG.

For this clone: The read ends 3 residues shy of where the CDR3 ends; the end is completed using the germline J gene. The chain employs TRBV19 and TRBJ1-1; D is unclear. The V gene lost 3 bases and the J gene lost 2 bases, with 13 bases spanning the gap. CDR3 length equals 15 residues. The germline V gene encodes CDR1 LNHDA and CDR2 SQIVND (reference sequence). The DNA read from the CDR3 is TGTGCCAGTAGTATCGCCTTAGTACCTAACACTGAA. Its protein product is CASSIALVPNTE. The full CDR3 is CASSIALVPNTEAFF.

Details on this clone: Read coverage stops 3 residues before the CDR3 terminus; the germline J gene supplies the remainder. The chain links TRBV7-9 to TRBJ2-7; 8 nucleotides line up with TRBD2. V shed 5 bases, J shed 4 bases, and the junction held 7 bases outside the gene matches. The CDR3 covers 14 residues. CDR1 and CDR2 (germline): SEHNR, FQNEAQ (reference sequence). The CDR3 DNA, read in part, is TGTGCCAGCAGCCAGAGCGGGAGCAAGTACGAG. This sequence encodes CASSQSGSKYE. The full CDR3 sequence reads CASSQSGSKYEQYF. The variable domain in full, with the rest retrieved from reference TRBV7-9 and TRBJ2-7, is DTGVSQNPRHKITKRGQNVTFRCDPISEHNRLYWYRQTLGQGPEFLTYFQNEAQLEKSRLLSDRFSAERPKGSFSTLEIQRTEQGDSAMYLCASSQSGSKYEQYFGPGTRLTVT.

For this clone: The sequence runs out 3 residues before the end of the CDR3; the remainder is reconstructed from the germline J gene. This chain joins TRBV7-9 and TRBJ2-7, with TRBD1 matching over 7 bases. The ends lost 5 bases at V and 4 bases at J; junction bases unmatched: 8. Per germline, CDR1 SEHNR and CDR2 FQNEAQ (reference sequence). The CDR3 sequence is 14 residues long. The covered CDR3 bases are TGTGCCAGCAGCATAGGGACAGTCTCATACGAG. Protein: CASSIGTVSYE. The whole CDR3 is CASSIGTVSYEQYF.

Turning to this clone: The CDR3 goes on 3 residues after the read ends, and that part is filled in from the germline J gene. The chain is built from TRBV6-2 or TRBV6-3 and TRBJ1-2, with 8 bases lining up with TRBD1. The germline V gene has CDR1 MNHEY and CDR2 SVGEGT. The length of the CDR3 is 13 residues. CDR3 in amino acids: CASSLGQGQGYTF. The part of the CDR3 DNA that was read is TGTGCCAGCAGCCTAGGACAGGGACAGGGC.

Notes on this clone: Coverage ceases 3 residues before the CDR3 finishes, and the germline J gene fills in the end. The V call is TRBV7-2, the J call TRBJ2-2; D is ambiguous. The germline CDR1 and CDR2 sequences are SGHTA and FQGNSA. V was pared by 1 base and J by 6 bases, with 6 bases between. The CDR3 runs to 13 residues. This CDR3 reads CASSLDGPGELFF. The sequenced part of the CDR3 DNA is TGTGCCAGCAGCTTAGATGGGCCCGGGGAG.

Remarks on this clone: Sequencing ends 3 residues short of the CDR3 end; the germline J gene provides the rest. The chain has TRBV7-2 and TRBJ2-2; D gene unclear. Germline V gene lookup returns CDR1 SGHTA and CDR2 FQGNSA. There are 13 residues in the CDR3. Trimming took off 11 bases at V and 3 bases at J, with 13 bases between the two ends. Partial CDR3 DNA: TGTGCCTCTGGTTGGCCATACACCGGGGAG. As protein: CASGWPYTGE. The whole CDR3 protein is CASGWPYTGELFF.

Concerning this clone: The read ends 3 residues shy of where the CDR3 ends; the end is completed using the germline J gene. This chain uses TRBV7-6 with TRBJ2-7, with D possibly being TRBD1 (6 bases). Germline CDR1 SGHVS, CDR2 FNYEAQ. This CDR3 contains 14 residues. V lost 1 base to trimming and J lost 2 bases, with 9 bases between them. The sequenced part of the CDR3 DNA is TGTGCCAGCAGCTTAGGACAGGCCCCCTACGAG. This codes for CASSLGQAPYE. The complete CDR3 sequence is CASSLGQAPYEQYF.

Notes on this clone: From the germline J gene comes the end of the CDR3, since the read stops 3 residues before it. This rearrangement joins TRBV20-1 to TRBJ2-2; no firm D call. Germline V gene sequence: CDR1 DFQATT, CDR2 SNEGSKA (reference sequence). V was clipped by 4 bases and J by 2 bases, with 8 bases between them. CDR3 length equals 13 residues. This CDR3 is CSAKADNTGELFF. The sequenced CDR3 bases are TGCAGTGCTAAGGCGGATAACACCGGGGAG.